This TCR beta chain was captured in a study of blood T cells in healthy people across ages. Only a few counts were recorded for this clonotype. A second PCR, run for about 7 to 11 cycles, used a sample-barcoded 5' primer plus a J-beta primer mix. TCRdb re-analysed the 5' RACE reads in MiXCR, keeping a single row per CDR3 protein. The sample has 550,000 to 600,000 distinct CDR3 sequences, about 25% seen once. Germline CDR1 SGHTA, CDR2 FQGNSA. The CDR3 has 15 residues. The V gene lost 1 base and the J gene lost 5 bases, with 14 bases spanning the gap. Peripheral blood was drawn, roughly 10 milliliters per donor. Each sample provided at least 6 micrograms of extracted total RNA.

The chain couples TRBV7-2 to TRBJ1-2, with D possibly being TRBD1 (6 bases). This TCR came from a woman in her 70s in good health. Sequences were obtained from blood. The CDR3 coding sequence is TGTGCCAGCAGCTTAGGGGGGGCGACGATTTATGGCTACACCTTC. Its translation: CASSLGGATIYGYTF.